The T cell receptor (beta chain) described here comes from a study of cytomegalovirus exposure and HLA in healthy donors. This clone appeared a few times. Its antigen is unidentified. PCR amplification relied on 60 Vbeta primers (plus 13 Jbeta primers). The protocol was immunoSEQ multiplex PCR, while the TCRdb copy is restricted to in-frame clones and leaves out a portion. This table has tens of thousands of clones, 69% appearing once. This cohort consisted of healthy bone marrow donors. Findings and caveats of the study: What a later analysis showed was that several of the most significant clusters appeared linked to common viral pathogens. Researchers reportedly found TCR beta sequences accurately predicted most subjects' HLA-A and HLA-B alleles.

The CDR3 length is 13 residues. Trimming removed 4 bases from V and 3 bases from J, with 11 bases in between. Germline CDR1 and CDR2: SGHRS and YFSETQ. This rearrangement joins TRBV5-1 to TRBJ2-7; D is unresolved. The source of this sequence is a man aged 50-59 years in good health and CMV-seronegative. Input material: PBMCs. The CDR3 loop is CASSLSGIYEQYF. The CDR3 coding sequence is TGCGCCAGCAGCCTCTCGGGTATCTACGAGCAGTACTTC.